This T cell receptor beta chain was documented in a study of T-cell memory formation after mild COVID-19 (dated by TCRdb to the early 2020s). For context, the study as a whole: TCR sequence clusters from the two donors were found to be largely donor specific. In a couple of donors, T-cell clones that expanded and contracted after mild COVID-19 were followed by sequencing TCRalpha and TCRbeta repertoires longitudinally. The cohort was made up of two young adult volunteers, one female and one male, who were previously healthy. Overall study outcomes, separate from this receptor: Clones that contracted from day 15 to 85 showed balanced CD4/CD8 phenotypes, whereas a second wave of clones that expanded from day 15 to 37 leaned towards CD4+. Whether the second-wave clones peaking on day 37 were SARS-CoV-2 specific was not confirmed. Contracting CD4+ clones were found mainly in CM and EM memory subsets, while CD8+ clones were enriched in EMRA. Only a couple of mild cases were covered by the study, and larger cohorts that include severe cases with pre-infection samples were considered necessary. Some responding clones were detected in pre-infection memory, which suggested that pre-existing cross-reactive memory T cells had joined the SARS-CoV-2 response.

Sequencing was carried out with an Illumina NovaSeq 6000. cDNA libraries for TCRalpha and TCRbeta were prepared by 5'RACE using constant-segment primers, with sample barcodes and unique molecular identifiers added. RNA was extracted from every sample with Trizol reagent. The libraries were amplified in two PCR steps, and the second step added a second sample barcode and Illumina TruSeq adapters. The libraries were sequenced on an Illumina NovaSeq using 2 x 150 bp paired-end reads. Regarding the original processing steps: Reads were demultiplexed and collapsed into UMI-guided consensus sequences with migec v1.2.7. Using mixcr v2.1.11, the UMI consensuses were aligned to TRA and TRB V and J templates and assembled into clonotypes. Expanded or contracted clonotypes were those called significant by both edgeR and NoisET, with noise models trained on biological replicates. edgeR calls used a false discovery rate-adjusted p below 0.01 and a log2 fold-change threshold of 1. As an exploratory analysis of dynamics, PCA with hierarchical clustering was applied to max-normalized trajectories of the 1000 most abundant clonotypes. The CD4 or CD8 phenotype of responding clones was assigned using the separately sequenced CD4+ and CD8+ repertoires. TCRdb took the public reads, trimmed them with fastp at Q25, ran MiXCR for clone calling and kept in-frame beta chains. Here each entry gathers all rows of one CDR3 protein and keeps the most common genes and DNA. None of the V and J calls come from the authors' own analysis; TCRdb made them. The table for this sample lists about 200,000 distinct CDR3 sequences; roughly 17% of them were counted only once. The ten largest clones take up around 2% of the sample.

Concerning this clonotype itself: No antigen is known for it. Base qualities are not provided; no much larger clone lies one nucleotide away.

Reading the germline V gene (reference sequence) gives CDR1 DFQATT and CDR2 SNEGSKA. From cysteine to phenylalanine, the CDR3 is 15 amino acids long. Only the CDR3 portion is preserved as DNA: 45 bases, with reading frame beginning at the first base. V is shortened by 2 bases, J by 4 bases, and the region joining them spans 17 bases. Ficoll-Paque density gradient centrifugation was used to isolate PBMCs. The sequenced sample was PBMCs or a T cell subset sorted from them (not recorded which). The chain is made from TRBV20-1 and TRBJ1-1; TRBD1 is perhaps the D gene, given 6 matching bases. The receptor's source is an adult woman who had mild COVID-19 (a few samples of this study predate the infection). The sample titles of this study are shuffled in the database, so cell type and time point are left out; the donor was told from shared clones. The bases are TGCAGTGCTAGACCTAGCGGGGGCTCCAGCACTGAAGCTTTCTTT. Translated, this is CSARPSGGSSTEAFF.